Listed here is a single T cell receptor beta chain. The data were taken from a study of blood T cell repertoires in COVID-19. Study-wide context: Samples representing acute and convalescent COVID-19 were sourced from the United States, Italy and Spain.

As originally analysed: It was from reference gene primer amplification that nucleated cell counts were estimated. Produced via immunoSEQ multiplex PCR; TCRdb's table is partial and in-frame only. That table gives V, J and clone size, and the DNA gave D and trimming. The sample contains 300,000 to 350,000 clones, 80% to 90% of which appear only once. The CDR3 extends over 16 amino acids. Germline V CDR1 and CDR2: DFQATT, SNEGSKA (reference sequence). Trimming took off 3 bases at V and 7 bases at J, with 24 bases between the two ends. Sequenced material: peripheral blood. This sequence joins TRBV20-1 and TRBJ1-1; D remains unclear. This TCR was sampled from a young man with COVID-19, enrolled during active disease. CDR3 loop: CSASGIDSGLTSEAFF. CDR3 sequence (DNA): TGCAGTGCTAGTGGAATTGACTCAGGACTGACAAGTGAAGCTTTCTTT.